This T cell receptor (beta chain) was sequenced in a study of blood T cell repertoires in COVID-19. Across the whole study: There were acute and convalescent COVID-19 samples, and they came from the United States, Italy and Spain. PBMCs, B-cell-depleted T cells, or T cells provided the cDNA or gDNA that made up the material.

Authors' methods: By means of reference gene primer amplification, nucleated cell counts were estimated. The assay was immunoSEQ multiplex PCR, and TCRdb's table has in-frame clones only and misses some. V, J and clone size are taken as reported in that table, and D and trimming were inferred from the DNA itself. The sample consists of about 87,000 clones, around 75% of them appearing once. Germline CDR1 is LGHNA and CDR2 is YSLEER. V was pared by 4 bases and J by 8 bases, with 10 bases of the junction left unmatched. The CDR3 consists of 14 residues. This sequence joins TRBV4-3 and TRBJ1-2, with 7 bases lining up with TRBD1. Source material: peripheral blood. This sequence originates from a woman between 50 and 59 years old with acute or convalescent COVID-19. The CDR3 region has the DNA TGCGCCAGCAGCCCAGACCGACAGGGCGGAGGCTACACCTTC. It yields the protein CASSPDRQGGGYTF.